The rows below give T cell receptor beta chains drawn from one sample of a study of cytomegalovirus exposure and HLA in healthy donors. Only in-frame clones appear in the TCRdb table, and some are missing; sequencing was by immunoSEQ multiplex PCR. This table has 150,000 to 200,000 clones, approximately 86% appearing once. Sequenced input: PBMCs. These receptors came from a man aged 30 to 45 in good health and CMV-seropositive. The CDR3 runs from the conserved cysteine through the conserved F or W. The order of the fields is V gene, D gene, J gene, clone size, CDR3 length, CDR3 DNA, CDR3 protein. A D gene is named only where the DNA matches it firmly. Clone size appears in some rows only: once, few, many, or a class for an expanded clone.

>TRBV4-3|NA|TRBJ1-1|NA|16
TGCGCCAGCAGCCAAGAATCTAATCGCAGGGGCGCTGAAGCTTTCTTT
CASSQESNRRGAEAFF
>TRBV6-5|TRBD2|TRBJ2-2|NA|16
TGTGCCAGCAGTTACTCGAACCGGGGGGGCTCCGGGGAGCTGTTTTTT
CASSYSNRGGSGELFF
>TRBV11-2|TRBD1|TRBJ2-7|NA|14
TGTGCCAGCAGCTTCAGGACAGGGGTCCACGAGCAGTACTTC
CASSFRTGVHEQYF
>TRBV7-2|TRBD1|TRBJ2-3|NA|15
TGTGCCAGCAGCCTCACAGGGGGCTGGACAGATACGCAGTATTTT
CASSLTGGWTDTQYF
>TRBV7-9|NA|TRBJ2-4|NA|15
TGTGCCAGCAGCGGGGGCGTATCACACAAAAACATTCAGTACTTC
CASSGGVSHKNIQYF
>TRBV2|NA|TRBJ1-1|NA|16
TGTGCCAGCAGTGAAGGGGAGGGGGGCATGAACACTGAAGCTTTCTTT
CASSEGEGGMNTEAFF
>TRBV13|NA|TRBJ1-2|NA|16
TGTGCCAGCAGCTTATTCGGACAGCGGTCTAACTATGGCTACACCTTC
CASSLFGQRSNYGYTF
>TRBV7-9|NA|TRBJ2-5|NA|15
TGTGCCAGCAGCGGGGGGACCGCCGAAGAGGAGACCCAGTACTTC
CASSGGTAEEETQYF
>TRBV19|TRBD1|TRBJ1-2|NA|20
TGTGCCAGTAGTATAGATCTATTGAGGGGACAGACTGATTTTAACTATGGCTACACCTTC
CASSIDLLRGQTDFNYGYTF
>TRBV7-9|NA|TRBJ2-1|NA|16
TGTGCCAGCAGCTGGGTCAGGGGCCTCCCCTACAATGAGCAGTTCTTC
CASSWVRGLPYNEQFF
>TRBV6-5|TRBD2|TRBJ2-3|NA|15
TGTGCCAGCAGTTACCTAGCGGGGGTTGAAGATACGCAGTATTTT
CASSYLAGVEDTQYF
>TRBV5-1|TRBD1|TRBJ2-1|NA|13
TGCGCCAGCAGCCCGCAGGGGGCAAATGAGCAGTTCTTC
CASSPQGANEQFF
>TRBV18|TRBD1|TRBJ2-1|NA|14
TGTGCCAGCTCATCCGGAGACAGGGTCAATGAGCAGTTCTTC
CASSSGDRVNEQFF
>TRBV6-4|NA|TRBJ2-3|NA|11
TGTGCCAGCAGTTTCCAAAATACGCAGTATTTT
CASSFQNTQYF
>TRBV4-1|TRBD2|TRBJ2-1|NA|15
TGCGCCAGCAGCCAAGGAGGGACTAGCTGGAATGAGCAGTTCTTC
CASSQGGTSWNEQFF
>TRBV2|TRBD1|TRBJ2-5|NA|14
TGTGCCAGCAGTCCGGACAGGGGGAGGGAGACCCAGTACTTC
CASSPDRGRETQYF
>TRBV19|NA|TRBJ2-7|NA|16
TGTGCCAGTAGTATAGACCACAGGGATGGTATTAACGAGCAGTACTTC
CASSIDHRDGINEQYF
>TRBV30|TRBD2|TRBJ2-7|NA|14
TGTGCCTGGGTGGTCCAGCGGGGGGGCTACGAGCAGTACTTC
CAWVVQRGGYEQYF
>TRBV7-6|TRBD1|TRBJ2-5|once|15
TGTGCCAGCAGCCGCCGAGGACAGGACCAAGAGACCCAGTACTTC
CASSRRGQDQETQYF
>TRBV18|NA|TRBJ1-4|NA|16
TGTGCCAGCTCAACCTCACCTTGGGCAGCTAATGAAAAACTGTTTTTT
CASSTSPWAANEKLFF
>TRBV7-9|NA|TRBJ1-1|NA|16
TGTGCCAGCAGCTTAGATTTTACGGGGTCTAACACTGAAGCTTTCTTT
CASSLDFTGSNTEAFF
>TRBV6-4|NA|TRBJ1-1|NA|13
TGTGCCAGCAGTGACGAGGTGAACACTGAAGCTTTCTTT
CASSDEVNTEAFF
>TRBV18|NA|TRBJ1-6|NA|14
TGTGCCAGCTCACCGAGCTCCTATAATTCACCCCTCCACTTT
CASSPSSYNSPLHF
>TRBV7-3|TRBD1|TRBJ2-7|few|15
TGTGCCAGCAGCCTCGGGACAGGCCATGGCTACGAGCAGTACTTC
CASSLGTGHGYEQYF
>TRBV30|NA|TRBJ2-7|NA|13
TGTGCCTGGAGTAAAAGGGAGTCCTACGAGCAGTACTTC
CAWSKRESYEQYF
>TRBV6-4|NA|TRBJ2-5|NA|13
TGTGCCAGCAGCCGCGGATTTCAAGAGACCCAGTACTTC
CASSRGFQETQYF
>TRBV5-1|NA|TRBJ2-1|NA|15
TGCGCCAGCAGCTTGGGAGTTAGCTTGAACAATGAGCAGTTCTTC
CASSLGVSLNNEQFF
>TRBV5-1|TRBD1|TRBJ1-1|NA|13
TGCGCCAGCAGCTCAGGGGGAAGCACTGAAGCTTTCTTT
CASSSGGSTEAFF
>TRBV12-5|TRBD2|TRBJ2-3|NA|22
TGTGCTAGTGGTTTGCCGGAGTACCACAGCGGGGGGGCCGGGGATGGCACAGATACGCAGTATTTT
CASGLPEYHSGGAGDGTDTQYF
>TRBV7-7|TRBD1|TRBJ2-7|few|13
TGTGCTAGCAGTTTTCGACAGGGAAACGAGCAGTACTTC
CASSFRQGNEQYF
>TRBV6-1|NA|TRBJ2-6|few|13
TGTGCCAGCAAGGAGGCTGGGGCCAACGTCCTGACTTTC
CASKEAGANVLTF
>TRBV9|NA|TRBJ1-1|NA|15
TGTGCCAGCAGCGTGCATGGGGGGGTGAACACTGAAGCTTTCTTT
CASSVHGGVNTEAFF
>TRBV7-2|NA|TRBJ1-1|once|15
TGTGCCAGCAGCTTCGTACGAGGTATGAACACTGAAGCTTTCTTT
CASSFVRGMNTEAFF
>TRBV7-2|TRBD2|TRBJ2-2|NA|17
TGTGCCAGCAGCTTAGCGTGGATGACTAGCGGTTCCGGGGAGCTGTTTTTT
CASSLAWMTSGSGELFF
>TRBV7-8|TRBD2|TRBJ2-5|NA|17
TGTGCCAGCAGCCTAGGGACTAGCGGGTGGGGAAAAGAGACCCAGTACTTC
CASSLGTSGWGKETQYF
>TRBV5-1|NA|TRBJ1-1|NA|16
TGCGCCAGCAGGACAGGACTAGGACTGTTGAACACTGAAGCTTTCTTT
CASRTGLGLLNTEAFF
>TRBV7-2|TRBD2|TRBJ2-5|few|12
TGTGCCACCGCCCAAGCGGGGGAGACCCAGTACTTC
CATAQAGETQYF
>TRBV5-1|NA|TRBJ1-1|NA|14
TGCGCCAGCAGCTTGGCTGTCGGGAGCACTGAAGCTTTCTTT
CASSLAVGSTEAFF